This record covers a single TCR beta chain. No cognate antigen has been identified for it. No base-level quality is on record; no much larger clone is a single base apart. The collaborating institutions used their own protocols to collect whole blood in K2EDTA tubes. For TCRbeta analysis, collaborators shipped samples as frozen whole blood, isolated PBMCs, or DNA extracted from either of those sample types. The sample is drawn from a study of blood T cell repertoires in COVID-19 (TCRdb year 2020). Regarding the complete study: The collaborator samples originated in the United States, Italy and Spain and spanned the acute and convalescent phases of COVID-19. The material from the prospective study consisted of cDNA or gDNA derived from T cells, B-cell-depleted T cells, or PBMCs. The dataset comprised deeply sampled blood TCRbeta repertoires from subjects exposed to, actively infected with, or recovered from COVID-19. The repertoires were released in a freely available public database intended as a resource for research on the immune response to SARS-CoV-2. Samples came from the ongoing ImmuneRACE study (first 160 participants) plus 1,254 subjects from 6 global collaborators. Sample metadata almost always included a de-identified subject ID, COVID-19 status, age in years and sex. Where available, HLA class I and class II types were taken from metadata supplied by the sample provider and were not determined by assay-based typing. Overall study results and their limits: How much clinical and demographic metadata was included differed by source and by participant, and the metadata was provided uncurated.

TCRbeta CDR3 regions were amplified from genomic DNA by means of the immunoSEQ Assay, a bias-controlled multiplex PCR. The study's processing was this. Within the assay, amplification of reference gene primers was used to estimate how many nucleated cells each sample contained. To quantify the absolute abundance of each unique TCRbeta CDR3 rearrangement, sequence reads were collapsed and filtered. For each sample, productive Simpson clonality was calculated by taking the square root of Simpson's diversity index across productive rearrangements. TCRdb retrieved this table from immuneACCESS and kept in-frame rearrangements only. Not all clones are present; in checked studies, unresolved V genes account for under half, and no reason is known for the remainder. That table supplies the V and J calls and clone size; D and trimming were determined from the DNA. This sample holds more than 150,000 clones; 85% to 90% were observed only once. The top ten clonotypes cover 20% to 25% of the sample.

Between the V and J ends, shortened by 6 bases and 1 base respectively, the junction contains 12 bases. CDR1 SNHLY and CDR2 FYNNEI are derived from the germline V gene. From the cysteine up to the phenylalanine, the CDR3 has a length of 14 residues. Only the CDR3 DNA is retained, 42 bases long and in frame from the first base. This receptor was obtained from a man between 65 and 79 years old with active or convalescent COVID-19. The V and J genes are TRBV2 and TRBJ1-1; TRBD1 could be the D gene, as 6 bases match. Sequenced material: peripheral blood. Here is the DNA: TGTGCCAGCAGACCGGGGACACCGAACACTGAAGCTTTCTTT. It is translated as CASRPGTPNTEAFF.